The source of this T cell receptor beta chain is a study of metastatic and nonmetastatic thyroid tumors (dated by TCRdb to about 2020). For the wider study: Repertoires from peripheral blood and from tumor or nodule tissue samples of malignant and benign thyroid patients were compared. The research as a whole found: In both blood and tumor samples, TCR beta diversity was reported to be significantly higher in malignant tumors than in benign nodules.

Receptor amplification or capture employed PCR. The sequencer listed for this sample is Illumina HiSeq 4000. The TCR beta-chain CDR3 region of each patient was profiled by high-throughput sequencing. Processing in the source paper ran as follows. A classifier to discriminate distant-metastatic papillary thyroid cancer patients was built from CDR3 differences across clinicopathological groups. The Shannon index was used to assess repertoire diversity, and the Morisita-Horn index was used to assess tumor-blood repertoire similarity. The raw public data were reprocessed by TCRdb itself: fastp quality trimming at Q25, MiXCR clonotype calling, in-frame beta chains only. What appears here as the V and J calls and clone size reflects TCRdb's work, not the paper's. Within this sample are about 60,000 clones, with about 17% of them counted one time only. The biggest ten clones account for just under 9.5% of the sample.

This clone showed up many times. Its antigen is unknown. No much larger clone exists at a distance of one base, and base qualities are not known. No treatment had been received by any patient before thyroid surgery. Patient clinical samples collected from the early 2010s to the late 2010s were retrospectively analysed using T-cell receptor beta sequencing. This clonotype was obtained from a male donor with papillary thyroid cancer or a benign thyroid nodule (not recorded which). Some clones in this sample may be carry-over from other donors' samples. Sequenced sample: blood.

The CDR3 reads CASSYENRLGRGETQYF. DNA sequence: TGTGCCAGCAGTTACGAAAATCGACTAGGGCGCGGAGAGACCCAGTACTTC. The chain links TRBV3-1 with TRBJ2-5, with TRBD2 perhaps the D gene, on 6 matching bases. Trimming takes 6 bases from V and 4 bases from J, and the germline ends sit 24 bases apart. For CDR1 and CDR2, the germline V gene (reference sequence) lists LGHDT and YNNKEL. The CDR3 runs 17 amino acids, cysteine and phenylalanine included. Of the read, only the CDR3 DNA is kept; its 51 bases are in frame from base 1.